The source of this T cell receptor (beta chain) is a study of molecular identifiers for immune sequencing clone quantification. This CDR3 is 13 amino acids long. Looked up from germline, CDR1 is GTSNPN and CDR2 is SVGIG (reference sequence). On this clonotype itself: At one end, the junction sequence differs from germline, possibly due to a read error.

In TCRdb, the PCR reads were re-called with MiXCR into one record per CDR3 protein. The sample contains 45,000 to 65,000 distinct CDR3 sequences, around 25% of which appear only once. The V and J genes are TRBV30 and TRBJ1-2; 11 nucleotides line up with TRBD1. The sequence derives from a human donor in good health. Some libraries in this study had Jurkat cell RNA spiked in. Sample: naive CD8+ T cells from blood, with Jurkat cell RNA spiked in. The subset was: FACS-sorted CD8+CD4-CCR7+CD45RA+ naive T cells. CDR3: CAWSGTGGHGCTF. In DNA form, the CDR3 reads TGTGCCTGGAGTGGGACAGGGGGCCATGGCTGCACCTTC.